A single sample is the source of the 30 T cell receptor beta chains below, sequenced in a study of Tregs in tolerant kidney transplant recipients. Related graft donors supplied nonmyeloablative bone marrow transplants, and mixed chimerism was transient. Using immunoSEQ multiplex PCR, the repertoire was profiled, and TCRdb retains in-frame clones only, with some absent. The listing records 20,000 to 30,000 clones. The sequences come from CD4+ T cells from blood (PBMCs), collected 6 months after the transplant. All receptors derive from a human patient who received a combined kidney and bone marrow transplant. Some of the T cells might come from the graft donor.

In regard to this clone: The read terminates 3 residues before the CDR3 end, so the remaining end is supplied by the germline J gene. The rearrangement uses TRBV19 and TRBJ1-2, with D possibly being TRBD1 (6 bases). This CDR3 is 16 amino acids long. The V end lost 4 bases, the J end lost 2 bases, and 17 bases lay between the germline ends. Germline V gene data show CDR1 as LNHDA and CDR2 as SQIVND (reference sequence). The sequenced CDR3 bases are TGTGCCAGTAGTACCGTTGGGACAACCCGAAACTATGGC. Translating it yields CASSTVGTTRNYG. The whole CDR3 region reads CASSTVGTTRNYGYTF. The full variable domain, its missing parts supplied by reference TRBV19 and TRBJ1-2, is DGGITQSPKYLFRKEGQNVTLSCEQNLNHDAMYWYRQDPGQGLRLIYYSQIVNDFQKGDIAEGYSVSREKKESFPLTVTSAQKNPTAFYLCASSTVGTTRNYGYTFGSGTRLTVV.

As to this clone: The read ends 3 residues shy of where the CDR3 ends; the end is completed using the germline J gene. The chain recombines TRBV2 with TRBJ1-2; D is uncertain. The CDR3 spans 14 residues. Germline V gene lookup returns CDR1 SNHLY and CDR2 FYNNEI. V lost 5 bases and J lost 4, with 14 bases in between. The part of the CDR3 DNA that was read is TGTGCCAGCAGTAAGCAGGATGCGAGCTATGGC. Its protein product is CASSKQDASYG. The CDR3 reads in full as CASSKQDASYGYTF.

Details on this clone: The CDR3 extends 3 residues past the end of the read, so its final part is completed from the germline J gene. The sample contains more than one DNA sequence encoding this CDR3. This chain connects TRBV5-1 to TRBJ1-1; 10 bases align to TRBD1. Unmatched junction bases numbered 4, after V lost 4 bases and J lost 4 bases. This CDR3 spans 14 amino acids. Germline CDR1 reads SGHRS; CDR2 reads YFSETQ. Partial CDR3 DNA: TGCGCCAGCAGCAAGGACAGGGGGGGCACTGAA. It translates to CASSKDRGGTE. Given in full, the CDR3 is CASSKDRGGTEAFF. Variable domain in full (rest from reference TRBV5-1 and TRBJ1-1): KAGVTQTPRYLIKTRGQQVTLSCSPISGHRSVSWYQQTPGQGLQFLFEYFSETQRNKGNFPGRFSGRQFSNSRSEMNVSTLELGDSALYLCASSKDRGGTEAFFGQGTRLTVV.

Note on this clone: The read ends 3 residues before the CDR3 terminus; that terminus is restored from the germline J gene. The J gene is TRBJ1-5, the V gene TRBV2; 7 bases agree with TRBD1. V dropped 7 bases and J dropped 4; count of bases not matched to a gene: 10. Germline V CDR1 and CDR2: SNHLY, FYNNEI. The CDR3 spans 15 residues. The CDR3 bases that were read are TGTGCCAGCAAAGAAGATCAGGGGGGAAATCAGCCC. It yields the protein CASKEDQGGNQP. The complete CDR3 sequence is CASKEDQGGNQPQHF.

Remarks on this clone: The read ends 3 residues shy of where the CDR3 ends; the end is completed using the germline J gene. This rearrangement joins TRBV7-2 to TRBJ1-5; no clear D. The germline gives CDR1 SGHTA, CDR2 FQGNSA. The V end lost 3 bases, the J end lost 3 bases, and 6 bases lay between the germline ends. This CDR3 is 13 amino acids long. The CDR3 sequence is CASSLSVNQPQHF. Partial CDR3 DNA: TGTGCCAGCAGCTTGTCCGTCAATCAGCCC.

A word on this clone: The CDR3 end lies 3 residues beyond the end of the read and is filled in from the germline J gene. V is TRBV5-1 and J is TRBJ1-1; weak D call: TRBD1 (5 bases). The germline CDR1 and CDR2 sequences are SGHRS and YFSETQ. Trimming cost V 6 bases and J 6 bases, with 18 bases left between them. The CDR3 length is 14 residues. CDR3 loop: CASMRNSWGPEAFF. The part of the CDR3 DNA that was read is TGCGCCAGCATGCGCAACAGTTGGGGCCCTGAA.

Worth noting for this clone: The read gets to within 3 residues of the CDR3 end, and the germline J gene fills in the rest. The chain combines TRBV18 with TRBJ1-3; D is possibly TRBD1 (5 bases). Germline CDR1 is KGHSH and CDR2 is LQKENI. V gave up 2 bases and J gave up 0 bases, with 8 bases separating them. This CDR3 comprises 15 residues. The CDR3 loop reads CASSPGAYSGNTIYF. The part of the CDR3 DNA that was read is TGTGCCAGCTCACCAGGGGCCTACTCTGGAAACACC.

Concerning this clone itself: Read coverage stops 3 residues before the CDR3 terminus; the germline J gene supplies the remainder. V usage is TRBV18 and J usage is TRBJ2-3, with TRBD2 identical over 8 bases. From germline, CDR1 is KGHSH and CDR2 LQKENI. V gave up 5 bases and J gave up 2 bases; unmatched junction bases: 6. This CDR3 contains 15 residues. Incomplete CDR3 DNA: TGTGCCAGCTCATCTTTAGCGGGATCCACAGATACG. It specifies CASSSLAGSTDT. The full-length CDR3 reads as CASSSLAGSTDTQYF.

Worth noting for this clone: The read ends 3 residues before the CDR3 terminus; that terminus is restored from the germline J gene. The rearrangement links TRBV10-3 to TRBJ1-5, with 7 bases that match TRBD1. V dropped 10 bases and J dropped 2; count of bases not matched to a gene: 5. Germline V lookup: CDR1 ENHRY, CDR2 SYGVKD. The length of the CDR3 is 13 residues. The part of the CDR3 DNA that was read is TGTGCCACCACAGGGGTTGGCAATCAGCCC. It translates to CATTGVGNQP. The full CDR3 sequence reads CATTGVGNQPQHF.

With regard to this clone: The read ends 3 residues shy of where the CDR3 ends; the end is completed using the germline J gene. Other DNA sequences in this specimen translate into the identical CDR3. The chain carries TRBV19 and TRBJ1-2; maybe TRBD1 (6 bases). Trimming pared 6 bases from V and 1 base from J, leaving 21 bases between. The CDR3 extends over 17 amino acids. Germline CDR1 reads LNHDA; CDR2 reads SQIVND (reference sequence). CDR3 DNA, as far as it was read: TGTGCCAGTAGCCAGCTCCGACAGGCGAATTTTAACTATGGC. This encodes CASSQLRQANFNYG. The CDR3 reads in full as CASSQLRQANFNYGYTF.

In regard to this clone: The read ends 3 residues early relative to the CDR3; the germline J gene fills the gap. The V gene is TRBV7-2, the J gene TRBJ2-4; D is ambiguous. CDR1 SGHTA and CDR2 FQGNSA come from the germline V gene. The CDR3 is made up of 15 amino acids. Partial CDR3 DNA: TGTGCCAGCAGCGCAGAAGGGTTTGGCCAAGAGACT. Translating it yields CASSAEGFGQET. The CDR3 reads in full as CASSAEGFGQETQYF.

A word on this clone: The read ends 3 residues shy of where the CDR3 ends; the end is completed using the germline J gene. This chain connects TRBV5-1 to TRBJ2-2; 7 bases fit TRBD1. Trimming took 4 bases from V and 5 from J; bases not matched to a gene: 5. The CDR3 has 14 amino acids. Germline lookup yields CDR1 SGHRS and CDR2 YFSETQ. The CDR3 spells CASSVTGATGELFF. CDR3 DNA, as far as it was read: TGCGCCAGCAGCGTTACAGGGGCGACCGGGGAG.

A word on this clone: The observed sequence ends 3 residues before the CDR3 terminus, with the missing tail filled in from the germline J gene. The chain links TRBV5-1 to TRBJ2-2, with 9 bases identical to TRBD1. V was clipped by 3 bases and J by 4 bases; unmatched bases: 4. The V gene's germline CDR1 is SGHRS and CDR2 YFSETQ. The CDR3 extends over 15 amino acids. The part of the CDR3 DNA that was read is TGCGCCAGCAGCTCAACAGGGGGCGGCACCGGGGAG. Its protein product is CASSSTGGGTGE. The entire CDR3 protein is CASSSTGGGTGELFF. Full variable domain (missing parts from reference TRBV5-1 and TRBJ2-2): KAGVTQTPRYLIKTRGQQVTLSCSPISGHRSVSWYQQTPGQGLQFLFEYFSETQRNKGNFPGRFSGRQFSNSRSEMNVSTLELGDSALYLCASSSTGGGTGELFFGEGSRLTVL.

On this clone: The missing CDR3 end, 3 residues past where the read stops, is filled in from the germline J gene. The J gene is TRBJ2-3, the V gene TRBV7-6, with 13 bases identical to TRBD2. The CDR3 has 16 residues. Germline-derived CDR1 and CDR2 are SGHVS and FNYEAQ. Losses at the gene ends were 4 bases for V and 6 bases for J; bases not matched to a gene: 7. CDR3 bases read: TGTGCCAGCAGCTCCAGACTAGCGGGGGGAGGGGATACG. This codes for CASSSRLAGGGDT. The entire CDR3 protein reads CASSSRLAGGGDTQYF.

A remark on this clone: The missing CDR3 end, 3 residues past where the read stops, is filled in from the germline J gene. The genes are TRBV6-1 and TRBJ2-5; a possible D gene is TRBD1 (5 bases). Trimming cost V 4 bases and J 0 bases, with 6 bases left between them. This CDR3 contains 13 residues. CDR1 is MNHNS, CDR2 SASEGT, per germline. CDR3 bases read: TGTGCCAGCAGTGGACAGCACCAAGAGACC. Protein product: CASSGQHQET. The whole CDR3 sequence is CASSGQHQETQYF.

With respect to this clone: With the read ending 3 residues before the CDR3 end, the germline J gene is used to fill in that end. The chain carries TRBV2 and TRBJ1-5; D perhaps matches TRBD1 (6 bases). Germline loops: CDR1 SNHLY, CDR2 FYNNEI. The V end was cut by 10 bases, the J end by 1 base, with 11 bases between. The CDR3 spans 13 residues. CDR3 region: CATRQESNQPQHF. The CDR3 DNA, read in part, is TGTGCCACCAGACAGGAAAGCAATCAGCCC.

In the case of this clone: The CDR3 end lies 3 residues beyond the end of the read and is filled in from the germline J gene. This chain connects TRBV18 to TRBJ2-2, with D hard to call. Germline V gene data show CDR1 as KGHSH and CDR2 as LQKENI. The CDR3 runs to 14 residues. V lost 2 bases to trimming and J lost 3 bases, with 7 bases between them. Here the CDR3 reads CASSPWQDTGELFF. The CDR3 bases that were read are TGTGCCAGCTCACCATGGCAGGACACCGGGGAG.

As regards this clone: The CDR3 end lies 3 residues beyond the end of the read and is filled in from the germline J gene. The V and J genes are TRBV11-2 and TRBJ2-1; possibly TRBD1 for D (6 bases). The CDR3 length is 13 residues. CDR1 is SGHAT, CDR2 FQNNGV, per germline. With 5 bases removed from V and 6 bases from J, the gap between germline ends came to 11 bases. The CDR3 is CASSLGQPNEQFF. The DNA read from the CDR3 is TGTGCCAGCAGCCTTGGACAGCCCAATGAG.

With regard to this clone: Read sequence stops 3 residues before the CDR3 end, and the germline J gene provides the missing end. This rearrangement joins TRBV18 to TRBJ2-7, with D uncertain. This CDR3 contains 14 residues. Germline loops: CDR1 KGHSH, CDR2 LQKENI. V was clipped by 2 bases and J by 0 bases, with 8 bases between them. The covered CDR3 bases are TGTGCCAGCTCACCAAAGGGCACCTCCTACGAG. It is translated as CASSPKGTSYE. The CDR3 reads in full as CASSPKGTSYEQYF.

Concerning this clone: Read data end 3 residues before the CDR3 end; the end is taken from the germline J gene. The chain has TRBV10-2 and TRBJ1-5; the match to TRBD1 covers 7 bases. The trim removed 6 bases at V and 4 bases at J, leaving 9 bases unmatched. The CDR3 extends over 15 amino acids. CDR1 is WSHSY and CDR2 is SAAADI in the germline V gene. Incomplete CDR3 DNA: TGCGCCAGCAGACAGGGGCTCAAAAGTAATCAGCCC. Protein product: CASRQGLKSNQP. The full CDR3 protein is CASRQGLKSNQPQHF.

In the case of this clone: The read comes to an end 3 residues before the CDR3 does, leaving the germline J gene to fill in the end. This sequence joins TRBV13 and TRBJ2-7; 7 positions agree with TRBD2. Germline loops: CDR1 PRHDT, CDR2 FYEKMQ (reference sequence). V trimming: 0 bases; J trimming: 3 bases; junction bases outside the gene matches: 2. This CDR3 is built from 14 residues. The CDR3 protein is CASSLGERGYEQYF. The CDR3 DNA, read in part, is TGTGCCAGCAGCTTAGGTGAGCGGGGCTACGAG.

To note about this clone: The CDR3 goes on 3 residues after the read ends, and that part is filled in from the germline J gene. The chain joins TRBV19 to TRBJ1-5; D gene unclear. From germline, CDR1 is LNHDA and CDR2 SQIVND (reference sequence). This CDR3 is built from 15 residues. Deletions cut 4 bases from V and 4 bases from J, with 14 bases between. CDR3: CASSKARRLNQPQHF. CDR3 DNA, as far as it was read: TGTGCCAGTAGTAAGGCCCGCCGCCTTAATCAGCCC.

Turning to this clone: Read data end 3 residues before the CDR3 end; the end is taken from the germline J gene. The rearrangement links TRBV20-1 to TRBJ2-5; 8 positions match TRBD1. Germline CDR1 reads DFQATT; CDR2 reads SNEGSKA (reference sequence). J lost 5 bases, V lost 2 bases, and 13 bases had no gene match. The CDR3 consists of 16 residues. The CDR3 sequence: CSARNSGQASWETQYF. CDR3 DNA, as far as it was read: TGCAGTGCTAGAAACTCGGGACAGGCGTCGTGGGAGACC.

Note on this clone: The read finishes 3 residues shy of the CDR3 end, and the germline J gene is used to complete it. The gene calls are TRBV30 and TRBJ2-5, with a weak D call TRBD2 (5 bases). Trimming stripped 1 base from V and 4 bases from J, with 13 bases between. The CDR3 sequence is 14 residues long. Germline V CDR1 and CDR2: GTSNPN, SVGIG (reference sequence). The CDR3: CAWSEGGLGETQYF. CDR3 DNA (partial): TGTGCCTGGAGTGAGGGCGGGCTGGGAGAGACC. The whole variable domain, filled in from reference TRBV30 and TRBJ2-5, reads SQTIHQWPATLVQPVGSPLSLECTVEGTSNPNLYWYRQAAGRGLQLLFYSVGIGQISSEVPQNLSASRPQDRQFILSSKKLLLSDSGFYLCAWSEGGLGETQYFGPGTRLLVL.

Points on this clone: The CDR3 end is not reached by the read, which stops 3 residues before it; the germline J gene fills it in. The chain is built from TRBV7-2 and TRBJ2-7, with TRBD1 matching over 7 bases. CDR3 length: 14 amino acids. Germline values: CDR1 SGHTA, CDR2 FQGNSA. With V trimmed by 4 bases and J by 3 bases, 6 bases remained unmatched. The chain's CDR3 is CASSSRQGRYEQYF. Partial CDR3 DNA: TGTGCCAGCAGCTCCAGACAGGGTCGCTACGAG.

Concerning this clone: The CDR3 end lies 3 residues beyond the end of the read and is filled in from the germline J gene. This chain uses TRBV11-2 with TRBJ2-2, with D possibly TRBD2 on 5 matching bases. Germline CDR1 SGHAT, CDR2 FQNNGV. This CDR3 is built from 15 residues. The V end was cut by 0 bases, the J end by 5 bases, with 10 bases between. CDR3 bases read: TGTGCCAGCAGCTTAGAAAGAGCGGTAACCGGGGAG. As protein: CASSLERAVTGE. The entire CDR3 protein reads CASSLERAVTGELFF. Full variable domain (outside the CDR3, taken from reference TRBV11-2 and TRBJ2-2): EAGVAQSPRYKIIEKRQSVAFWCNPISGHATLYWYQQILGQGPKLLIQFQNNGVVDDSQLPKDRFSAERLKGVDSTLKIQPAKLEDSAVYLCASSLERAVTGELFFGEGSRLTVL.

As concerns this clone: The CDR3 is cut off 3 residues early in the read; its end comes from the germline J gene. The chain combines TRBV7-2 with TRBJ1-2; the D is unclear. CDR3 length: 14 residues. The V end was cut by 5 bases, the J end by 4 bases, with 14 bases between. Germline V CDR1 and CDR2: SGHTA, FQGNSA. Partial CDR3 DNA: TGTGCCAGCAGCCCGCGGCAGACGTTCTATGGC. Its translation: CASSPRQTFYG. The CDR3 in its entirety is CASSPRQTFYGYTF.

About this clone: The read ends 3 residues shy of where the CDR3 ends; the end is completed using the germline J gene. The rearrangement links TRBV2 to TRBJ1-2; 10 bases are shared with TRBD1. The CDR3 has 14 residues. CDR1 SNHLY and CDR2 FYNNEI come from the germline V gene. After removal of 3 bases from V and 5 bases from J, the junction contained 3 bases not matched to a gene. The CDR3 sequence: CASSDRGQGYGYTF. The CDR3 DNA, read in part, is TGTGCCAGCAGTGACCGGGGACAGGGGTATGGC.

As for this clone: Germline is not matched at one junction end, which may reflect a read error. The sequenced fragment ends 3 residues before the CDR3 boundary, so the rest is inferred from the germline J gene. The rearrangement uses TRBV20-1 and TRBJ2-7; 11 nucleotides agree with TRBD2. The CDR3 contains 14 residues. Germline CDR1 and CDR2: DFQATT and SNEGSKA (reference sequence). Incomplete CDR3 DNA: TGCAGTGCTTTGACTAGCGGGGCCTCCTTCGAG. This codes for CSALTSGASFE. The CDR3, in full, reads CSALTSGASFEQYF.

To note about this clone: The CDR3 goes on 3 residues after the read ends, and that part is filled in from the germline J gene. The chain employs TRBV29-1 and TRBJ2-5; TRBD1 matches at 8 bases. From germline, CDR1 is SQVTM and CDR2 ANQGSEA. V shed 4 bases and J 5 bases; nucleotides not matched to a gene: 6. This CDR3 spans 13 amino acids. Partial CDR3 DNA: TGCAGCGTTGGGGACAGGTATCTTGAGACC. Its translation is CSVGDRYLET. The whole CDR3 protein is CSVGDRYLETQYF.